The present T cell receptor beta chain was sequenced within a study of cytomegalovirus exposure and HLA in healthy donors. Turning to this clone: Antigen specificity is unknown.

Profiling relied on immunoSEQ multiplex PCR, and the TCRdb table lists in-frame clones only, not all of them. The sample yields 230,000 or so clones, around 88% seen once. Study-level findings and limits: The study recorded about 160 TCR beta chains that were cytomegalovirus-associated. A few of the chains that were CMV-associated were confirmed in vitro to be specific for CMV antigens.

Trimming shortened V by 3 bases and J by 15 bases, and 19 bases separated the two germline ends. CDR1 is MNHEY, CDR2 SMNVEV, per germline (reference sequence). This CDR3 is 13 amino acids long. The chain combines TRBV27 with TRBJ2-3, with D possibly matching TRBD1 (6 bases). The clonotype originates from a woman aged 18-29 years in good health and CMV-seronegative. The material sequenced was PBMCs. The CDR3 is CASSLGRDKAPYF. CDR3 coding DNA: TGTGCCAGCAGTTTGGGTAGGGACAAAGCTCCATATTTT.